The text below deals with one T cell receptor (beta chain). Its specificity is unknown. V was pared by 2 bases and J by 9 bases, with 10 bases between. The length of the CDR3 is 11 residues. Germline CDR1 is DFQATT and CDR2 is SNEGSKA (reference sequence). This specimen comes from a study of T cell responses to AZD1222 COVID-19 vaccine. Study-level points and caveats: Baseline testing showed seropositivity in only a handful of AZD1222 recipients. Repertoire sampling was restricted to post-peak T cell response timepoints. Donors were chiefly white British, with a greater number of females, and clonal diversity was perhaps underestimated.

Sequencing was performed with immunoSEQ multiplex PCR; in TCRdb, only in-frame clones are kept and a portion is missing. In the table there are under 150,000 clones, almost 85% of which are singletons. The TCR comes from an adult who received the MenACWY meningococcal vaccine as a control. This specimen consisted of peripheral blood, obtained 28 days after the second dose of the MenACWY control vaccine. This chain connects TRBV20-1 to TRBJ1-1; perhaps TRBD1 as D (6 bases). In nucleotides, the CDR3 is TGCAGTGCTAGACCCGACAGGAAAGCTTTCTTT. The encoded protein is CSARPDRKAFF.